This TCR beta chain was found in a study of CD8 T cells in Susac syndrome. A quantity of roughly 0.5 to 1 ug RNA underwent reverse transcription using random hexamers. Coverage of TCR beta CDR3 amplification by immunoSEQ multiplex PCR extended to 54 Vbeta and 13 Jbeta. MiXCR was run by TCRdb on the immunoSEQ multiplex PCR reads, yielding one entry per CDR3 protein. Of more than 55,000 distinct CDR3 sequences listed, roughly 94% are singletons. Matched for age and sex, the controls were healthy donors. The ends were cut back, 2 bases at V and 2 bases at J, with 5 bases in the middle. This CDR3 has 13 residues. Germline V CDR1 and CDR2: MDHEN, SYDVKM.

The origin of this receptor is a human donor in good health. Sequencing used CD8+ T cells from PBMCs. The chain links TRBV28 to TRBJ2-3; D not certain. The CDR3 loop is CASSLGPTDTQYF. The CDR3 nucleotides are TGTGCCAGCAGTTTAGGGCCCACAGATACGCAGTATTTT.